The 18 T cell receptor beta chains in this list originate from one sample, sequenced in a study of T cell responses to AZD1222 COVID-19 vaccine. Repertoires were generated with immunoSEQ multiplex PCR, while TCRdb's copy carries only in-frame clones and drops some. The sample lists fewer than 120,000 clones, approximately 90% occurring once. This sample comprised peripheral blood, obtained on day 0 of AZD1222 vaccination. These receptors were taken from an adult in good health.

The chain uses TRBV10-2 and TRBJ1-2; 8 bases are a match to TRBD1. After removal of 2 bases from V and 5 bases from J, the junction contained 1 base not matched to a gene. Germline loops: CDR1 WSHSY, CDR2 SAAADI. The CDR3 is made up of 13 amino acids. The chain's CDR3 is CASSEGQGYGYTF. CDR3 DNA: TGCGCCAGCAGTGAGGGACAGGGTTATGGCTACACCTTC.

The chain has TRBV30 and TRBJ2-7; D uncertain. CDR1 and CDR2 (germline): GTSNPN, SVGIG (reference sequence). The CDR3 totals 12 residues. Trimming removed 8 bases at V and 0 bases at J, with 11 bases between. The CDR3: CAQLSGSYEQYF. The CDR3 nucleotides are TGTGCCCAGTTATCGGGCTCCTACGAGCAGTACTTC.

CDR3 coding DNA: TGTGCCTGGAGGAACACCAGGACAGGGAGAGATGGCTACACCTTC. Its translation is CAWRNTRTGRDGYTF. J is TRBJ1-2 and V is TRBV30; 8 positions agree with TRBD1. Germline trimming cut 3 bases from V and 6 bases from J; bases unmatched to any gene: 12. This CDR3 is built from 15 residues. Germline CDR1 is GTSNPN and CDR2 is SVGIG (reference sequence).

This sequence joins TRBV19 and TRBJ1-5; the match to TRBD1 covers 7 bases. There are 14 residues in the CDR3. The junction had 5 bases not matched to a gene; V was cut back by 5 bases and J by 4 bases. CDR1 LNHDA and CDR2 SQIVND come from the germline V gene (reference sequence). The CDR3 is CASSGEGQNQPQHF. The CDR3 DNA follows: TGTGCCAGTAGTGGGGAGGGACAGAATCAGCCCCAGCATTTT.

DNA for the CDR3: TGTGCCAGCAGCTTAGGGGGAGGGCTATCACCCCTCCACTTT. It specifies CASSLGGGLSPLHF. V usage is TRBV7-9 and J usage is TRBJ1-6; no reliable D call. The V gene lost 1 base and the J gene lost 10 bases, with 11 bases spanning the gap. Per the germline V gene, CDR1 is SEHNR and CDR2 is FQNEAQ (reference sequence). The CDR3 contains 14 residues.

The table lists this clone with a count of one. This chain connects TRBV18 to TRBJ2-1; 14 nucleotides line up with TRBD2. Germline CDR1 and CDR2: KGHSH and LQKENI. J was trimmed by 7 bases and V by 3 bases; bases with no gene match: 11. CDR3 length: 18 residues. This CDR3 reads CASSPAGLAGALFNEQFF. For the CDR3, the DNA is TGTGCCAGCTCACCGGCGGGACTAGCGGGGGCCCTCTTTAATGAGCAGTTCTTC.

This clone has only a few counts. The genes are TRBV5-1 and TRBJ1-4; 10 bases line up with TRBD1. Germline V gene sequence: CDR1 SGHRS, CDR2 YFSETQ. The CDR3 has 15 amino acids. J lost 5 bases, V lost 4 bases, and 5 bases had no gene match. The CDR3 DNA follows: TGCGCCAGCAGCCGATGGACAGGGGGAAATGAAAAACTGTTTTTT. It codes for CASSRWTGGNEKLFF. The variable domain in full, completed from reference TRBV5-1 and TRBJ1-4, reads KAGVTQTPRYLIKTRGQQVTLSCSPISGHRSVSWYQQTPGQGLQFLFEYFSETQRNKGNFPGRFSGRQFSNSRSEMNVSTLELGDSALYLCASSRWTGGNEKLFFGSGTQLSVL.

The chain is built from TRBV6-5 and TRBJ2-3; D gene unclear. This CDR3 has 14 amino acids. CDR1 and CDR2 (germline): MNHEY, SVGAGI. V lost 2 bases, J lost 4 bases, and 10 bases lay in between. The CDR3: CASSYGSYADTQYF. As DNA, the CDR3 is TGTGCCAGCAGTTACGGCTCCTATGCAGATACGCAGTATTTT.

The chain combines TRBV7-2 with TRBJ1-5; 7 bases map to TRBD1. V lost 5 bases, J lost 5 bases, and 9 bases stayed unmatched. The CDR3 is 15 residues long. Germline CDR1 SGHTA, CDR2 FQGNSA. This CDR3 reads CASSVGQRNYQPQHF. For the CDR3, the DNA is TGTGCCAGCAGCGTGGGACAGAGGAACTATCAGCCCCAGCATTTT.

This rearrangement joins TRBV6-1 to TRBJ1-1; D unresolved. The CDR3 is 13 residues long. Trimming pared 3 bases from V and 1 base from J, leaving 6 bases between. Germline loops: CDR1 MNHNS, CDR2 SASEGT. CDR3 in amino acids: CASSEWKNTEAFF. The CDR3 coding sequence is TGTGCCAGCAGTGAGTGGAAGAACACTGAAGCTTTCTTT.

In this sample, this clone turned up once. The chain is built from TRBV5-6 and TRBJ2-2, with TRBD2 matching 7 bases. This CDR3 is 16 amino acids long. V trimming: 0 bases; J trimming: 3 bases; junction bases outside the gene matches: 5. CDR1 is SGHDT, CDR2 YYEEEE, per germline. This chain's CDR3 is CASSLAPGGYTGELFF. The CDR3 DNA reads TGTGCCAGCAGCTTGGCTCCGGGGGGATACACCGGGGAGCTGTTTTTT.

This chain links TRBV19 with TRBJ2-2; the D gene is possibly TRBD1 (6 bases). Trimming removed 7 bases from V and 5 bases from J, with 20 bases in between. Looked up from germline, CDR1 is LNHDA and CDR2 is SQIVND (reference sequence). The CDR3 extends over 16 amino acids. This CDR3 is CASTSGQGMWTGELFF. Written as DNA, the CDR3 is TGTGCCAGTACCTCGGGGCAGGGGATGTGGACCGGGGAGCTGTTTTTT.

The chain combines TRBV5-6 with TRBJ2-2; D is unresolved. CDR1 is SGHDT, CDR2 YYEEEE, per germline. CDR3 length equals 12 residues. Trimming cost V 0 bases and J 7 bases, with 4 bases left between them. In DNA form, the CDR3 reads TGTGCCAGCAGCTTGGGTGACGGGGAGCTGTTTTTT. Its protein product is CASSLGDGELFF.

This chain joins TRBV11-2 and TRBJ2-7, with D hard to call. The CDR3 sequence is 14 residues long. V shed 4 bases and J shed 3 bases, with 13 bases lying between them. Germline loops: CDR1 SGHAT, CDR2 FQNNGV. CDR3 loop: CASSSLSSVYEQYF. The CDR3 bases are TGTGCCAGCAGCTCTTTATCCTCAGTCTACGAGCAGTACTTC.

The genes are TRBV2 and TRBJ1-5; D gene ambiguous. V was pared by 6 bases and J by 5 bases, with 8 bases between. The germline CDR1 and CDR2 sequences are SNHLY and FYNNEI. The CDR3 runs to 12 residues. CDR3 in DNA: TGTGCCAGCAGCCTCCCCTATCAGCCCCAGCATTTT. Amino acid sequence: CASSLPYQPQHF.

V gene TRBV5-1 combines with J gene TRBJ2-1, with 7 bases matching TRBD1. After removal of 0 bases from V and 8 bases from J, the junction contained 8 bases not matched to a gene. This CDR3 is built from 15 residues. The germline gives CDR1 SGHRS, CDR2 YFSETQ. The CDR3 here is CASSLEGTRGYEQFF. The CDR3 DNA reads TGCGCCAGCAGCTTGGAGGGGACCAGGGGGTATGAGCAGTTCTTC.

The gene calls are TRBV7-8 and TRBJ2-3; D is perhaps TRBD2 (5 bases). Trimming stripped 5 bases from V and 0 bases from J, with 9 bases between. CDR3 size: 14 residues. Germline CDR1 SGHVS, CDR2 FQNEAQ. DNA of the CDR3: TGTGCCAGCAGCATACGGACTAGCACAGATACGCAGTATTTT. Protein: CASSIRTSTDTQYF.

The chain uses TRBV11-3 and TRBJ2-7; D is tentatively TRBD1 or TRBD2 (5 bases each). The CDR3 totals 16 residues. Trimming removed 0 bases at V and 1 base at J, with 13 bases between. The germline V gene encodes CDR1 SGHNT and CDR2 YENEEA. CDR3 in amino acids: CASSLDSGTFSYEQYF. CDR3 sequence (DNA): TGTGCCAGCAGCTTAGATTCAGGGACCTTTTCCTACGAGCAGTACTTC.